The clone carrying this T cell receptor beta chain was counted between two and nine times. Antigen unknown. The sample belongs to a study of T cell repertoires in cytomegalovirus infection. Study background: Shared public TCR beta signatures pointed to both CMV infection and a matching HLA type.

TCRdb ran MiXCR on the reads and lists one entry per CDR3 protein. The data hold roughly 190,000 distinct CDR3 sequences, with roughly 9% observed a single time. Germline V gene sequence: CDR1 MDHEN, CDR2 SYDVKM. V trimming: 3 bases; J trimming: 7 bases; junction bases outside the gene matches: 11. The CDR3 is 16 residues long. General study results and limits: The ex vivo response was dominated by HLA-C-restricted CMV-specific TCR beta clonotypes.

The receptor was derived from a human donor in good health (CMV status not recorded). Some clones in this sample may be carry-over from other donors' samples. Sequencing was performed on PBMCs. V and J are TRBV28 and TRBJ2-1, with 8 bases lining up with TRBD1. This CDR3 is CASSFMGRGPKNEQFF. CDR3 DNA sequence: TGTGCCAGCAGTTTTATGGGCAGGGGGCCGAAAAATGAGCAGTTCTTC.